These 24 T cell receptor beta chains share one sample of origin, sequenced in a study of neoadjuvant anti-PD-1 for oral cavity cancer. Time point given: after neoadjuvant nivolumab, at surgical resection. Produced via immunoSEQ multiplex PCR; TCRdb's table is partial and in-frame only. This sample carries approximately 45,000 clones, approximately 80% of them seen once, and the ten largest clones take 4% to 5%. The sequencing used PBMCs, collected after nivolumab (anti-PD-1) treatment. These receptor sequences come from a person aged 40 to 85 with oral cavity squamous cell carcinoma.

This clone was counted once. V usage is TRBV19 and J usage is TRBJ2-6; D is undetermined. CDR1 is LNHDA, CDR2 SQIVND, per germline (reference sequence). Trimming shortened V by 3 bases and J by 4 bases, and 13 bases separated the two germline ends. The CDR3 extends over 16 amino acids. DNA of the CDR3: TGTGCCAGTAGTATTCGTCCCTCGGTCGGGGCCAACGTCCTGACTTTC. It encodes CASSIRPSVGANVLTF. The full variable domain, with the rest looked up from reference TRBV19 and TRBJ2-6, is DGGITQSPKYLFRKEGQNVTLSCEQNLNHDAMYWYRQDPGQGLRLIYYSQIVNDFQKGDIAEGYSVSREKKESFPLTVTSAQKNPTAFYLCASSIRPSVGANVLTFGAGSRLTVL.

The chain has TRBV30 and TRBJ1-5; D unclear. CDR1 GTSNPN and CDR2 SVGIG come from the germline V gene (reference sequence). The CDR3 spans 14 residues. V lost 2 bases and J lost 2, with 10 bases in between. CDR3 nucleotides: TGTGCCTGGAGTCCCGGAGTTGGCAATCAGCCCCAGCATTTT. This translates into CAWSPGVGNQPQHF.

This CDR3 is CASRQGGNGNTEAFF. Here the CDR3 DNA reads TGTGCCAGCAGGCAGGGGGGAAACGGGAACACTGAAGCTTTCTTT. This sequence joins TRBV11-2 and TRBJ1-1; 7 bases agree with TRBD1. V was pared by 6 bases and J by 1 base, with 8 bases of the junction left unmatched. Germline CDR1 is SGHAT and CDR2 is FQNNGV. The CDR3 has 15 residues.

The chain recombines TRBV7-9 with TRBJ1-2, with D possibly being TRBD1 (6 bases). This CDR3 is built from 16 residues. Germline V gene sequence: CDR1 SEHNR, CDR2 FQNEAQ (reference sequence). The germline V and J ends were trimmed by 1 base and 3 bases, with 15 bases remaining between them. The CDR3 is CASSLEGSRGHYGYTF. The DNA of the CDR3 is TGTGCCAGCAGCTTAGAGGGGTCCAGGGGTCACTATGGCTACACCTTC.

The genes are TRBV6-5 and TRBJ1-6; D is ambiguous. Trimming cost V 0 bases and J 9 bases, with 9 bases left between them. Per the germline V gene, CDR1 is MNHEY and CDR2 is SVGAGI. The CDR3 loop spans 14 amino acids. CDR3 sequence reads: CASSYSGDGSPLHF. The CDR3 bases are TGTGCCAGCAGTTACTCAGGAGATGGTTCACCCCTCCACTTT.

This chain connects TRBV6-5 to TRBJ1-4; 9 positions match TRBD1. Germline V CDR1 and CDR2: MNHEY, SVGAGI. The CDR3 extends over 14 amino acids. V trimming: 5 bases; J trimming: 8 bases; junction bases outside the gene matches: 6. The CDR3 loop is CASSQTGTGEKLFF. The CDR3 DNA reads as TGTGCCAGCAGTCAAACCGGGACAGGGGAAAAACTGTTTTTT.

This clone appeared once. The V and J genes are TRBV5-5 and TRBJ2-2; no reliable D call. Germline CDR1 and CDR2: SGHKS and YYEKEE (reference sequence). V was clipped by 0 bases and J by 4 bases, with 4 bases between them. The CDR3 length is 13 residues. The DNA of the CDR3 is TGTGCCAGCAGCTTGGTGGGCACCGGGGAGCTGTTTTTT. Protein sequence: CASSLVGTGELFF.

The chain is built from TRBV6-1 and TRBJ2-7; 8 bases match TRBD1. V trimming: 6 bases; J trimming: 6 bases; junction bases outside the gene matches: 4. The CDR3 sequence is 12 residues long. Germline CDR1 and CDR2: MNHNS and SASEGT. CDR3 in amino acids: CASRQGAIEQYF. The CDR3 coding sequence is TGTGCCAGCAGGCAGGGGGCGATCGAGCAGTACTTC.

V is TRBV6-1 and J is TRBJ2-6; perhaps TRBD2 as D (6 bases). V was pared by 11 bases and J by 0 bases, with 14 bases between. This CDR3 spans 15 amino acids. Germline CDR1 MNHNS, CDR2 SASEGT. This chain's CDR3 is CAGRDSYSGANVLTF. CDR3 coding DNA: TGTGCCGGCCGGGACTCATACTCTGGGGCCAACGTCCTGACTTTC.

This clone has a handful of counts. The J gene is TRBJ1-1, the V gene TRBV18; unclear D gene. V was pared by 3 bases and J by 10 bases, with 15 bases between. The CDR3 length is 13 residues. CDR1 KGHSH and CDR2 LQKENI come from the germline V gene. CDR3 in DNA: TGTGCCAGCTCACCTTCCGAGAGGCTGGGAGCTTTCTTT. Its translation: CASSPSERLGAFF.

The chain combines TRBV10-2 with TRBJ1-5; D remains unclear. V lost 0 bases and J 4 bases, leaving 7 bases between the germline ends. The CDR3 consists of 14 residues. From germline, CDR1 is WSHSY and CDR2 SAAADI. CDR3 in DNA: TGCGCCAGCAGTGAGTCGTTGGGTAATCAGCCCCAGCATTTT. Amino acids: CASSESLGNQPQHF.

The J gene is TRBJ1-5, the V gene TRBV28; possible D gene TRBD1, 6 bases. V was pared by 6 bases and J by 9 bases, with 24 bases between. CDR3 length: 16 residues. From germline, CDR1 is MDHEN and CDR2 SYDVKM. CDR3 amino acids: CASRPGTGFGQLPQHF. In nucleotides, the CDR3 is TGTGCCAGCAGGCCTGGAACAGGGTTCGGCCAACTGCCCCAGCATTTT. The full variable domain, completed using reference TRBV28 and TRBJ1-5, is DVKVTQSSRYLVKRTGEKVFLECVQDMDHENMFWYRQDPGLGLRLIYFSYDVKMKEKGDIPEGYSVSREKKERFSLILESASTNQTSMYLCASRPGTGFGQLPQHFGDGTRLSIL.

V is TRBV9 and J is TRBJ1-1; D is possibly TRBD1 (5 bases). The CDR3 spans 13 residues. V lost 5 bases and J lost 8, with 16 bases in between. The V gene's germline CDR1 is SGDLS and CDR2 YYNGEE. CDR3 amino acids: CASSQTRQGEAFF. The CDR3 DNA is TGTGCCAGCAGTCAAACCCGGCAGGGCGAAGCTTTCTTT. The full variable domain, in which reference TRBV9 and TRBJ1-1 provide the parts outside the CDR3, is DSGVTQTPKHLITATGQRVTLRCSPRSGDLSVYWYQQSLDQGLQFLIQYYNGEERAKGNILERFSAQQFPDLHSELNLSSLELGDSALYFCASSQTRQGEAFFGQGTRLTVV.

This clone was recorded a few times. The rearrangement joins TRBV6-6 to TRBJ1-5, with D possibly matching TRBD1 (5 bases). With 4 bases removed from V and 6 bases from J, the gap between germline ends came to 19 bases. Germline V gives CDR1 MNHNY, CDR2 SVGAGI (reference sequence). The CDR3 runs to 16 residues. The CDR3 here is CASSSGARVRGQPQHF. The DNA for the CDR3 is TGTGCCAGCAGTTCCGGGGCCCGGGTACGTGGTCAGCCCCAGCATTTT.

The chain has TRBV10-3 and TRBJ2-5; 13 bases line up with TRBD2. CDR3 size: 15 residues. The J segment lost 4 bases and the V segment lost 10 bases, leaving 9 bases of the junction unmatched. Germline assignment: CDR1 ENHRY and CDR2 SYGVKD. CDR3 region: CATTGLAGEGETQYF. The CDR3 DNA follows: TGTGCCACCACAGGACTAGCGGGAGAGGGAGAGACCCAGTACTTC.

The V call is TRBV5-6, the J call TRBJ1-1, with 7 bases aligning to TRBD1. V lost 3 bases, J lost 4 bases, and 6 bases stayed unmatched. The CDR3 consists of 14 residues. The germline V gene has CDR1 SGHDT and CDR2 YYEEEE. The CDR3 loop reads CASSSLDRRTEAFF. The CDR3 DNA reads TGTGCCAGCAGCTCCTTGGACAGGCGCACTGAAGCTTTCTTT.

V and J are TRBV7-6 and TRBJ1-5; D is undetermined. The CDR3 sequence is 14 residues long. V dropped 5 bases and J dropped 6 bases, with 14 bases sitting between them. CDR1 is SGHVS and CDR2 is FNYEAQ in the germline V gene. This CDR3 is CASSPLGYGQPQHF. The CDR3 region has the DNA TGTGCCAGCAGCCCGCTGGGTTACGGTCAGCCCCAGCATTTT.

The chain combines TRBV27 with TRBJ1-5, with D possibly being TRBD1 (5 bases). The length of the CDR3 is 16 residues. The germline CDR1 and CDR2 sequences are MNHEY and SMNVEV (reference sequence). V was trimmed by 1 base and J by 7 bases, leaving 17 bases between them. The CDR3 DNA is TGTGCCAGCAGTTTATTCCCCACGGGGAGGGACCAGCCCCAGCATTTT. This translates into CASSLFPTGRDQPQHF.

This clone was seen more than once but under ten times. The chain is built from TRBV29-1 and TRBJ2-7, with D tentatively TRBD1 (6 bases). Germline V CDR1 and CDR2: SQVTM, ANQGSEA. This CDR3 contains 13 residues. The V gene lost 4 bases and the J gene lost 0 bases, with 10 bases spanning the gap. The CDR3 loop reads CSVGDTNSYEQYF. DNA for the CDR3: TGCAGCGTTGGGGACACTAACTCCTACGAGCAGTACTTC.

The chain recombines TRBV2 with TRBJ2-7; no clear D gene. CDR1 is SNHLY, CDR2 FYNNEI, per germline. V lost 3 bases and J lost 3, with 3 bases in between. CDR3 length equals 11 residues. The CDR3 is CASSDHYEQYF. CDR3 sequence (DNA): TGTGCCAGCAGTGATCACTACGAGCAGTACTTC.

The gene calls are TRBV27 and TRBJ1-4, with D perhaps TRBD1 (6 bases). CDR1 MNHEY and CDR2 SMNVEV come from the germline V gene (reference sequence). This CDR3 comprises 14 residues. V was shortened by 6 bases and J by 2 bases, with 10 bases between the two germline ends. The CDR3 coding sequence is TGTGCCAGCAGGAGCACAGGGACTAATGAAAAACTGTTTTTT. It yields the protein CASRSTGTNEKLFF.

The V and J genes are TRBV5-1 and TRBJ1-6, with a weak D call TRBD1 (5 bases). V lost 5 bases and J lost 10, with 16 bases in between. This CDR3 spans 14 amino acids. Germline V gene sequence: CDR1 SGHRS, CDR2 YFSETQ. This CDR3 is CASSLKTVGSPLHF. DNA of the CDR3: TGCGCCAGCAGTTTAAAGACAGTGGGGTCACCCCTCCACTTT.

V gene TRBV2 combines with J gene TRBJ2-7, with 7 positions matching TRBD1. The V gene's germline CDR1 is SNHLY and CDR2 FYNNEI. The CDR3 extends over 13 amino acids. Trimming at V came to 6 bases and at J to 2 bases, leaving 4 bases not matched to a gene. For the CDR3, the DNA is TGTGCCAGCAGCGACAGGGCTACCTACGAGCAGTACTTC. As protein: CASSDRATYEQYF. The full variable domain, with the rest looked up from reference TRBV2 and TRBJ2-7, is EPEVTQTPSHQVTQMGQEVILRCVPISNHLYFYWYRQILGQKVEFLVSFYNNEISEKSEIFDDQFSVERPDGSNFTLKIRSTKLEDSAMYFCASSDRATYEQYFGPGTRLTVT.

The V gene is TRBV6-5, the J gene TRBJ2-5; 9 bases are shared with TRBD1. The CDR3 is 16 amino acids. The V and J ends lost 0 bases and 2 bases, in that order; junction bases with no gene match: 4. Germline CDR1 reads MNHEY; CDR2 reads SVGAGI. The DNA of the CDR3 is TGTGCCAGCAGTTACTCGGGACAGGGCAAACAAGAGACCCAGTACTTC. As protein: CASSYSGQGKQETQYF.